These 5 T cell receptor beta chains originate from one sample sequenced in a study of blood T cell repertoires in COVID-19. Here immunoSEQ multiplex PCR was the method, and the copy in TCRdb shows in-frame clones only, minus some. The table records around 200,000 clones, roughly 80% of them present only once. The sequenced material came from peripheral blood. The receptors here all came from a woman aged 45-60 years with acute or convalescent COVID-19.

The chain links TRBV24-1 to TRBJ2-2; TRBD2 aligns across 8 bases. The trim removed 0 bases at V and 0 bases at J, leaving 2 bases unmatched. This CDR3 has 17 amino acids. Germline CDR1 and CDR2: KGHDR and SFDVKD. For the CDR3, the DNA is TGTGCCACCAGTGATTTGCCCGGGGGGGCGAACACCGGGGAGCTGTTTTTT. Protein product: CATSDLPGGANTGELFF.

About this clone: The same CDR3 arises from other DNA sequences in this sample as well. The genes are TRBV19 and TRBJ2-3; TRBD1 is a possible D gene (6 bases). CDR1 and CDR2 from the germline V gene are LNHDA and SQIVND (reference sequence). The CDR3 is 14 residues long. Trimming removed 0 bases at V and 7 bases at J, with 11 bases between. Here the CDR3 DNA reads TGTGCCAGTAGTATAGATGTTCAGGGGAATACGCAGTATTTT. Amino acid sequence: CASSIDVQGNTQYF. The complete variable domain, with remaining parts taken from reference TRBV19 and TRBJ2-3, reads DGGITQSPKYLFRKEGQNVTLSCEQNLNHDAMYWYRQDPGQGLRLIYYSQIVNDFQKGDIAEGYSVSREKKESFPLTVTSAQKNPTAFYLCASSIDVQGNTQYFGPGTRLTVL.

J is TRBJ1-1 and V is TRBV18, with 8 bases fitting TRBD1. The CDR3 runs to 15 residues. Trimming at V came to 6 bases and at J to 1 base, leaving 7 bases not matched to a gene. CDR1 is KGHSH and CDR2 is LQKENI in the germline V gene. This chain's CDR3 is CASSTGTGSNTEAFF. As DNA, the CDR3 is TGTGCCAGCTCCACAGGGACAGGCTCGAACACTGAAGCTTTCTTT.

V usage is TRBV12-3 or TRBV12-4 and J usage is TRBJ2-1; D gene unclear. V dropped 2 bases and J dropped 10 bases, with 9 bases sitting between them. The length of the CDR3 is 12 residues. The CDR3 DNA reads TGTGCCAGCAGTTTAATAATGGAGGAGCAGTTCTTC. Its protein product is CASSLIMEEQFF.

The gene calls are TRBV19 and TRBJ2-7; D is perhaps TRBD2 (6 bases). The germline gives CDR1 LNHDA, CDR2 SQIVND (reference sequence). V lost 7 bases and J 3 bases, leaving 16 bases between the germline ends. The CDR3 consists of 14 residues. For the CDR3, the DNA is TGTGCCAGTACCGACGGGGGTTCTAACTACGAGCAGTACTTC. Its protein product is CASTDGGSNYEQYF.